The 21 T cell receptor beta chains below were found in one sample sequenced in a study of blood T cells in healthy people across ages. Primers used in a second PCR of roughly 6 to 11 cycles were a sample-barcoded 5' primer and a J-beta primer mix. TCRdb called the 5' RACE reads again in MiXCR, with one record for every CDR3 protein. The table shows about 830,000 distinct CDR3 sequences, with 55% to 70% occurring only once. The sequenced sample was blood. Receptors were obtained from a man aged 30 to 39 in good health.

The chain has TRBV6-5 and TRBJ1-1; possible D gene TRBD1, 6 bases. The CDR3 covers 13 residues. V lost 6 bases, J lost 4 bases, and 12 bases lay in between. Germline values: CDR1 MNHEY, CDR2 SVGAGI. The CDR3 region has the DNA TGTGCCAGCAGACCTGTGGACAGCACTGAAGCTTTCTTT. It yields the protein CASRPVDSTEAFF.

The rearrangement uses TRBV6-4 and TRBJ2-3; 7 nucleotides align to TRBD2. J was trimmed by 4 bases and V by 2 bases; bases with no gene match: 9. The CDR3 runs 16 residues. Germline loops: CDR1 MRHNA, CDR2 SNTAGT. CDR3 DNA: TGTGCCAGCAGTGACATTGGCGGGAGTCCTCCAGATACGCAGTATTTT. It specifies CASSDIGGSPPDTQYF.

The V gene is TRBV20-1, the J gene TRBJ1-1, with 8 bases identical to TRBD1. The length of the CDR3 is 14 residues. Per the germline V gene, CDR1 is DFQATT and CDR2 is SNEGSKA (reference sequence). J gave up 5 bases and V 4 bases, and 9 bases lay outside the gene matches. As DNA, the CDR3 is TGCAGTGCTAATACAGGACAGGGTTATACTGAAGCTTTCTTT. This sequence encodes CSANTGQGYTEAFF.

This clonotype was observed a few times. The V gene is TRBV20-1, the J gene TRBJ2-1; 16 bases line up with TRBD2. The CDR3 is 14 residues long. In germline, CDR1 is DFQATT, CDR2 SNEGSKA (reference sequence). Unmatched junction bases numbered 5, after V lost 5 bases and J lost 10 bases. CDR3 in amino acids: CSAPGLAGGFEQFF. The CDR3 bases are TGCAGTGCTCCGGGACTAGCGGGAGGGTTCGAGCAGTTCTTC.

The chain uses TRBV25-1 and TRBJ2-1; D is possibly TRBD2 (6 bases). Germline CDR1 reads MGHDK; CDR2 reads SYGVNS. V was trimmed by 3 bases and J by 9 bases, leaving 9 bases between them. The CDR3 is 12 amino acids. Here the CDR3 DNA reads TGTGCCAGCAGTGACCTGGGGGGTGAGCAGTTCTTC. Translating it yields CASSDLGGEQFF.

The rearrangement uses TRBV20-1 and TRBJ2-5; 7 bases map to TRBD1. Trimming took 3 bases from V and 1 from J; bases not matched to a gene: 5. In germline, CDR1 is DFQATT, CDR2 SNEGSKA (reference sequence). The CDR3 spans 14 residues. CDR3 nucleotide sequence: TGCAGTGCTAGCCCGGGACAGCTCCAAGAGACCCAGTACTTC. Translated, it gives CSASPGQLQETQYF.

This clonotype has a single count. This rearrangement joins TRBV29-1 to TRBJ1-2; TRBD1 might be the D (6 bases). The CDR3 consists of 15 residues. Germline-derived CDR1 and CDR2 are SQVTM and ANQGSEA. The V end was cut by 7 bases, the J end by 2 bases, with 20 bases between. The CDR3 sequence: CSAGRGGQGNYGYTF. The CDR3, as DNA: TGCAGCGCTGGAAGGGGGGGGCAGGGGAACTATGGCTACACCTTC.

This clonotype has more than one count but fewer than ten. The rearrangement uses TRBV27 and TRBJ2-3, with 9 bases identical to TRBD2. Germline V gene lookup returns CDR1 MNHEY and CDR2 SMNVEV (reference sequence). The CDR3 runs to 15 residues. After removal of 5 bases from V and 5 bases from J, the junction contained 8 bases not matched to a gene. The CDR3 sequence is CASSLGLATLDTQYF. As DNA, the CDR3 is TGTGCCAGCAGTCTCGGACTAGCGACACTAGATACGCAGTATTTT.

This clonotype has more than one count but fewer than ten. The CDR3 loop is CASSFGSGYEQYF. CDR3 in DNA: TGTGCCAGCAGTTTTGGGTCAGGCTACGAGCAGTACTTC. The chain has TRBV27 and TRBJ2-4; D remains unclear. The J call may be mistaken, given a closer DNA end match to TRBJ2-7. Germline V gene lookup returns CDR1 MNHEY and CDR2 SMNVEV (reference sequence). The CDR3 totals 13 residues.

Notes on this clonotype: Compared with germline, one end of the junction differs, possibly owing to a read error. The chain uses TRBV10-3 and TRBJ2-1; D possibly corresponds to TRBD1 (6 bases). CDR1 ENHRY and CDR2 SYGVKD come from the germline V gene. This CDR3 comprises 14 residues. For the CDR3, the DNA is TGTGCCATCAGTCACGCAGGGGAGTGGAATGGGCAGTTCTTC. Translated, it gives CAISHAGEWNGQFF.

Details on this clonotype: Sequence at one end of the junction differs from germline and may be a read error. This chain uses TRBV2 with TRBJ2-3, with TRBD2 matching 7 bases. The CDR3 sequence is 15 residues long. Germline CDR1 SNHLY, CDR2 FYNNEI. The CDR3 spells CASREAGRMSDTQYF. Written as DNA, the CDR3 is TGTGCCAGCAGAGAAGCGGGGAGGATGTCGGATACGCAGTATTTT.

The V gene is TRBV20-1, the J gene TRBJ2-7; D not resolved. CDR1 DFQATT and CDR2 SNEGSKA come from the germline V gene (reference sequence). Trimming stripped 6 bases from V and 5 bases from J, with 14 bases between. The CDR3 length is 12 residues. CDR3 residues: CSAPPGINEQYF. The CDR3 DNA is TGCAGTGCCCCCCCTGGGATCAACGAGCAGTACTTC.

In its sample, this clonotype was seen once. In DNA form, the CDR3 reads TGCAGTGCTGAGGACTTCAAAGAGACCCAGTACTTC. Protein product: CSAEDFKETQYF. This chain links TRBV20-1 with TRBJ2-5; weak D call: TRBD2 (5 bases). Deletions cut 5 bases from V and 3 bases from J, with 10 bases between. Germline V gene lookup returns CDR1 DFQATT and CDR2 SNEGSKA (reference sequence). This CDR3 spans 12 amino acids.

The chain uses TRBV29-1 and TRBJ1-5; perhaps TRBD1 as D (6 bases). Germline assignment: CDR1 SQVTM and CDR2 ANQGSEA. This CDR3 comprises 12 residues. V was shortened by 6 bases and J by 6 bases, with 12 bases between the two germline ends. DNA for the CDR3: TGCAGCGTCATGGGAGGGGGTCAGCCCCAGCATTTT. Its protein product is CSVMGGGQPQHF.

The V and J genes are TRBV28 and TRBJ1-5; maybe TRBD1 (5 bases). V shed 5 bases and J shed 7 bases, with 18 bases lying between them. The CDR3 is 15 residues long. The germline V gene encodes CDR1 MDHEN and CDR2 SYDVKM. CDR3 amino acids: CASSPQYTGLQPQHF. Written as DNA, the CDR3 is TGTGCCAGCAGTCCGCAATATACGGGACTCCAGCCCCAGCATTTT.

J is TRBJ2-5 and V is TRBV5-1; 7 bases match TRBD2. CDR1 and CDR2 (germline): SGHRS, YFSETQ. CDR3 length equals 14 residues. Unmatched junction bases numbered 7, after V lost 3 bases and J lost 5 bases. CDR3 sequence reads: CASSSTSVQETQYF. The CDR3 DNA follows: TGCGCCAGCAGCTCCACTAGCGTACAGGAGACCCAGTACTTC.

The chain links TRBV11-2 to TRBJ2-1; 9 bases match TRBD1. CDR3 length: 15 residues. Germline CDR1 is SGHAT and CDR2 is FQNNGV. The V gene end was trimmed by 6 bases and the J gene end by 1 base; junction bases not matched to a gene: 4. The CDR3 DNA follows: TGTGCCAGCAGTTTTGACAGGGGGTCCTACAATGAGCAGTTCTTC. This gives the protein CASSFDRGSYNEQFF. The full variable domain, in which reference TRBV11-2 and TRBJ2-1 provide the parts outside the CDR3, is EAGVAQSPRYKIIEKRQSVAFWCNPISGHATLYWYQQILGQGPKLLIQFQNNGVVDDSQLPKDRFSAERLKGVDSTLKIQPAKLEDSAVYLCASSFDRGSYNEQFFGPGTRLTVL.

The chain couples TRBV12-3 or TRBV12-4 to TRBJ2-7; 10 positions match TRBD2. The CDR3 runs 14 residues. Trimming removed 6 bases from V and 3 bases from J; junction bases left unmatched: 5. The CDR3 DNA reads as TGTGCCAGCAGGCCCAGCGGGGGGGACTACGAGCAGTACTTC. Protein product: CASRPSGGDYEQYF.

The CDR3 protein is CASSRLLGGIYNEQFF. CDR3 sequence (DNA): TGTGCCAGCAGCCGGCTTCTGGGGGGGATTTACAATGAGCAGTTCTTC. V gene TRBV12-3 or TRBV12-4 combines with J gene TRBJ2-1, with TRBD2 matching over 7 bases. Trimming at V came to 6 bases and at J to 4 bases, leaving 12 bases not matched to a gene. The CDR3 contains 16 residues.

This chain's CDR3 is CASSLSTGGRDTQYF. The DNA for the CDR3 is TGTGCCAGCAGCTTAAGTACAGGAGGGAGAGATACGCAGTATTTT. The chain carries TRBV7-3 and TRBJ2-3; possible D gene TRBD2, 6 bases. The CDR3 loop spans 15 amino acids. Germline CDR1 and CDR2: SGHTA and FQGTGA. V shed 1 base and J shed 5 bases, with 13 bases lying between them.

V usage is TRBV7-2 and J usage is TRBJ1-5, with D perhaps matching TRBD1 (6 bases). The CDR3 is 16 amino acids. V was shortened by 4 bases and J by 3 bases, with 16 bases between the two germline ends. Germline-derived CDR1 and CDR2 are SGHTA and FQGNSA. DNA for the CDR3: TGTGCCAGCAGCTCAGAGGCCAGGGGAGACAATCAGCCCCAGCATTTT. Its translation is CASSSEARGDNQPQHF.